The present T cell receptor (beta chain) was sequenced within a study of CD8 T cells in Susac syndrome. Negative isolation was used for CD8+ and CD4+ T cells and FACS enrichment for TEMRA cells. Reverse transcription of about 0.5 to 1 ug RNA was carried out with random hexamers. Multiplex PCR with immunoSEQ amplified the TCR beta CDR3 across 54 Vbeta and 13 Jbeta. TCRdb re-called the immunoSEQ multiplex PCR reads through MiXCR, storing one row per CDR3 protein. Among about 300,000 distinct CDR3 sequences listed, roughly 90% were seen once. The CDR3 extends over 11 amino acids. CDR1 and CDR2 (germline): DFQATT, SNEGSKA (reference sequence). With 6 bases removed from V and 10 bases from J, the gap between germline ends came to 13 bases.

This chain connects TRBV20-1 to TRBJ2-1, with D perhaps TRBD1 or TRBD2 (5 bases each). The sequenced material came from CD8+ T cells from PBMCs. This sequence originates from a human donor with multiple sclerosis. The CDR3: CSANNGAEQFF. CDR3 DNA sequence: TGCAGTGCCAATAACGGGGCCGAGCAGTTCTTC.